Following are 10 T cell receptor beta chains from one sample sequenced in a study of blood T cell repertoires in COVID-19. Data came from immunoSEQ multiplex PCR; TCRdb stores just in-frame clones and leaves some out. The table includes 150,000 or so clones, 90% detected once. The sample comprised peripheral blood. Receptor source: a man aged 60 to 69 with active or convalescent COVID-19.

The rearrangement joins TRBV19 to TRBJ1-2, with TRBD1 as a possible D gene (5 bases). The CDR3 has 14 residues. From germline, CDR1 is LNHDA and CDR2 SQIVND (reference sequence). The V and J ends lost 3 bases and 5 bases respectively, with 13 bases between them. The DNA of the CDR3 is TGTGCCAGTAGTATTGGTGACAGAGTATATGGCTACACCTTC. Its translation: CASSIGDRVYGYTF.

The genes are TRBV5-1 and TRBJ2-2; 10 bases align to TRBD1. This CDR3 is built from 18 residues. The V gene's germline CDR1 is SGHRS and CDR2 YFSETQ. The V gene end was trimmed by 1 base and the J gene end by 5 bases; junction bases not matched to a gene: 11. The CDR3 DNA reads as TGCGCCAGCAGCTTGAAGAACCGGGACAGGGGATGGACCGGGGAGCTGTTTTTT. Encoded protein: CASSLKNRDRGWTGELFF.

The V and J genes are TRBV9 and TRBJ2-7; possibly TRBD2 for D (7 bases). Germline V gene lookup returns CDR1 SGDLS and CDR2 YYNGEE. V was cut by 4 bases and J by 4 bases, with 15 bases left in between. This CDR3 spans 14 amino acids. The CDR3 sequence: CASSPRGGGYEQYF. CDR3 DNA sequence: TGTGCCAGCAGCCCAAGGGGGGGCGGTTACGAGCAGTACTTC. Based on the CDR3 plus reference TRBV9 and TRBJ2-7, the full variable domain is DSGVTQTPKHLITATGQRVTLRCSPRSGDLSVYWYQQSLDQGLQFLIQYYNGEERAKGNILERFSAQQFPDLHSELNLSSLELGDSALYFCASSPRGGGYEQYFGPGTRLTVT.

This clone came up once. The chain links TRBV28 to TRBJ1-5; D is possibly TRBD1 (5 bases). V lost 5 bases, J lost 5 bases, and 13 bases lay in between. Germline V gene lookup returns CDR1 MDHEN and CDR2 SYDVKM. The CDR3 extends over 14 amino acids. CDR3 amino acids: CASSPPVGDQPQHF. Here the CDR3 DNA reads TGTGCCAGCAGTCCCCCGGTAGGGGATCAGCCCCAGCATTTT.

In its sample, this clone ranks as hyperexpanded (1% or more). The chain carries TRBV23-1 and TRBJ1-1, with 7 bases that match TRBD1. TRBV23-1 is classed as an ORF, of uncertain function. V shed 10 bases, J shed 2 bases, and the junction held 16 bases outside the gene matches. The CDR3 is 16 amino acids. The CDR3 spells CAKQRRLGQKNTEAFF. CDR3 coding DNA: TGCGCCAAGCAGCGCCGGTTGGGACAGAAAAACACTGAAGCTTTCTTT.

The chain recombines TRBV27 with TRBJ2-1; 7 bases match TRBD2. The CDR3 consists of 14 residues. The germline gives CDR1 MNHEY, CDR2 SMNVEV (reference sequence). V gave up 5 bases and J gave up 6 bases; unmatched junction bases: 7. CDR3 sequence (DNA): TGTGCCAGCAGTACCCAGCGGGGCGGCAATGAGCAGTTCTTC. It encodes CASSTQRGGNEQFF.

The rearrangement joins TRBV5-4 to TRBJ2-7; D may be TRBD1 (6 bases). This CDR3 has 14 residues. V shed 5 bases and J shed 0 bases, with 12 bases lying between them. Per the germline V gene, CDR1 is SGHNT and CDR2 is YYREEE (reference sequence). CDR3: CASRRQESSYEQYF. CDR3 bases: TGTGCCAGCAGAAGACAGGAGAGCTCCTACGAGCAGTACTTC.

The chain employs TRBV18 and TRBJ2-1, with 9 positions matching TRBD1. CDR1 KGHSH and CDR2 LQKENI come from the germline V gene. With 6 bases clipped from V and 5 bases from J, the junction kept 11 bases outside the gene matches. The CDR3 is 16 residues long. The CDR3: CASSRPPGQGHNEQFF. CDR3 in DNA: TGTGCCAGCTCGCGCCCTCCGGGACAGGGCCACAATGAGCAGTTCTTC.

This clone came up a few times. The chain couples TRBV15 to TRBJ2-7; 10 bases align to TRBD1. Germline CDR1 reads LNHNV; CDR2 reads YYDKDF (reference sequence). J lost 4 bases, V lost 8 bases, and 8 bases had no gene match. The CDR3 is 14 amino acids. The CDR3 DNA is TGTGCCACCGCGATCGGACAGGGGGGATACGAGCAGTACTTC. This gives the protein CATAIGQGGYEQYF.

V gene TRBV20-1 combines with J gene TRBJ2-4; 7 positions agree with TRBD2. V shed 3 bases and J 8 bases; nucleotides not matched to a gene: 10. CDR1 is DFQATT, CDR2 SNEGSKA, per germline (reference sequence). There are 14 residues in the CDR3. CDR3 nucleotide sequence: TGCAGTGCTAGTACCGCGGGGGTCGCCGACATTCAGTACTTC. Encoded protein: CSASTAGVADIQYF.